Below are 9 T cell receptor beta chains sequenced from a single sample in a study of cytomegalovirus exposure and HLA in healthy donors. Primers: 60 Vbeta forward and 13 Jbeta reverse. The table came from immunoSEQ multiplex PCR; TCRdb's copy has only in-frame clones and leaves some out. Its table records 70,000 or so clones. Sequenced material: PBMCs. These receptors were obtained from a boy aged 5-17 years in good health and CMV-seronegative.

The chain links TRBV25-1 to TRBJ2-7; 9 nucleotides line up with TRBD1. CDR1 MGHDK and CDR2 SYGVNS come from the germline V gene. V dropped 3 bases and J dropped 1; count of bases not matched to a gene: 4. CDR3 length: 15 residues. CDR3 in amino acids: CASSDRDRASYEQYF. The DNA of the CDR3 is TGTGCCAGCAGTGACCGGGACAGGGCTTCCTACGAGCAGTACTTC.

V gene TRBV9 combines with J gene TRBJ1-1; D is unclear. The CDR3 contains 16 residues. The germline V gene has CDR1 SGDLS and CDR2 YYNGEE. V lost 3 bases, J lost 3 bases, and 18 bases lay in between. CDR3 nucleotides: TGTGCCAGCAGCGCGCAATCGACTGGGAGTGACACTGAAGCTTTCTTT. This encodes CASSAQSTGSDTEAFF. The full variable domain, its missing parts supplied by reference TRBV9 and TRBJ1-1, is DSGVTQTPKHLITATGQRVTLRCSPRSGDLSVYWYQQSLDQGLQFLIQYYNGEERAKGNILERFSAQQFPDLHSELNLSSLELGDSALYFCASSAQSTGSDTEAFFGQGTRLTVV.

The chain employs TRBV19 and TRBJ1-1, with 9 bases matching TRBD1. The germline gives CDR1 LNHDA, CDR2 SQIVND (reference sequence). This CDR3 region has 14 residues. With 6 bases clipped from V and 1 base from J, the junction kept 3 bases outside the gene matches. The CDR3 here is CASRRTGENTEAFF. The DNA for the CDR3 is TGTGCCAGTAGGAGGACAGGGGAGAACACTGAAGCTTTCTTT.

In DNA, the CDR3 is TGTGCCAGCAGCATAAAAACTACCGTCATCCCCTACGAGCAGTACTTC. As protein: CASSIKTTVIPYEQYF. This chain links TRBV13 with TRBJ2-7; D gene ambiguous. Germline CDR1 PRHDT, CDR2 FYEKMQ (reference sequence). Trimming removed 5 bases at V and 2 bases at J, with 19 bases between. This CDR3 has 16 amino acids.

The V gene is TRBV27, the J gene TRBJ1-1, with a tentative D call TRBD1 (6 bases). CDR1 and CDR2 (germline): MNHEY, SMNVEV (reference sequence). This CDR3 contains 14 residues. Trimming removed 2 bases at V and 4 bases at J, with 11 bases between. The CDR3 is CASSLKGGGTEAFF. The CDR3 DNA is TGTGCCAGCAGTTTAAAGGGGGGGGGCACTGAAGCTTTCTTT.

This chain connects TRBV7-9 to TRBJ1-5; possibly TRBD1 for D (5 bases). The CDR3 has 18 residues. Germline V CDR1 and CDR2: SEHNR, FQNEAQ (reference sequence). The V and J ends lost 1 base and 1 base respectively, with 17 bases between them. The CDR3 sequence is CASSLVGGGGWSNQPQHF. The DNA of the CDR3 is TGTGCCAGCAGCTTAGTCGGTGGGGGGGGTTGGAGCAATCAGCCCCAGCATTTT.

The chain links TRBV2 to TRBJ1-5; 8 bases map to TRBD1. V was pared by 6 bases and J by 0 bases, with 4 bases of the junction left unmatched. The CDR3 spans 15 residues. Germline V gene lookup returns CDR1 SNHLY and CDR2 FYNNEI. Written as DNA, the CDR3 is TGTGCCAGCAGGGAGGACAGGGCTAGCAATCAGCCCCAGCATTTT. It encodes CASREDRASNQPQHF.

V and J are TRBV6-4 and TRBJ2-3; 8 nucleotides align to TRBD2. Trimming removed 0 bases from V and 1 base from J; junction bases left unmatched: 0. Germline CDR1 MRHNA, CDR2 SNTAGT. There are 15 residues in the CDR3. CDR3 residues: CASSDSSGGTDTQYF. The CDR3 DNA reads TGTGCCAGCAGTGACTCTAGCGGGGGCACAGATACGCAGTATTTT.

The chain carries TRBV7-2 and TRBJ1-4, with D maybe TRBD1 (6 bases). The CDR3 consists of 15 residues. Germline assignment: CDR1 SGHTA and CDR2 FQGNSA. V was pared by 3 bases and J by 4 bases, with 12 bases between. The CDR3 is CASSLTGQSNEKLFF. CDR3 nucleotide sequence: TGTGCCAGCAGCTTGACTGGACAGAGTAATGAAAAACTGTTTTTT.